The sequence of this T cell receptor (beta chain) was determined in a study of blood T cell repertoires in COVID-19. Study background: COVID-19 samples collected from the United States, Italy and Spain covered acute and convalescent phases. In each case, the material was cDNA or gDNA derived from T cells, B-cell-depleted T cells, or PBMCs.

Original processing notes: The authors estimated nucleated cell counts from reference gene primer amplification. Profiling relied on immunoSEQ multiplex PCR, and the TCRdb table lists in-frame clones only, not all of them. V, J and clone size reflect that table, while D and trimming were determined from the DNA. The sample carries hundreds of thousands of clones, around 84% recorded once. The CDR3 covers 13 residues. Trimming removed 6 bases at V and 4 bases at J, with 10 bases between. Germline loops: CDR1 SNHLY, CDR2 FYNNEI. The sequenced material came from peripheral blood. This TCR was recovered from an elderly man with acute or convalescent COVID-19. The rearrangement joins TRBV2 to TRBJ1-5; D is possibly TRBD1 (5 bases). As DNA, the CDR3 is TGTGCCAGCAGCCCGACAGTAAATCAGCCCCAGCATTTT. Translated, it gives CASSPTVNQPQHF.